The 3 T cell receptor beta chains presented below share a single source sample, sequenced in a study of preoperative IRX-2 immunotherapy in early breast cancer (dated by TCRdb to about 2019). Library construction relied on the immunoSEQ multiplex PCR assay. What TCRdb holds here is the immuneACCESS table cut down to in-frame rearrangements. Part of the clones is not present; checked against another copy, under half of the missing clones reflect an unresolved V gene, and the others are unexplained. Present in this sample are about 32,000 clones, 75% to 90% of which were seen just once. In total, the top ten clones hold roughly 2.6% of the sample. The treatment or condition label here, explained by the study, means: preoperative locoregional IRX-2 cytokine immunotherapy. The sample consisted of lymph node tissue, taken from a patient treated with IRX-2 immunotherapy. The receptor set was obtained from a human donor with breast cancer.

The CDR3 DNA reads as TGTGCCAGCAGCTTTCGACCTACCGGGGAGCTGTTTTTT. As protein: CASSFRPTGELFF. The V call is TRBV7-4, the J call TRBJ2-2; D is unresolved. This CDR3 contains 13 residues. Trimming cost V 3 bases and J 5 bases, with 7 bases left between them. Germline V gene lookup returns CDR1 SGHVT and CDR2 SQSDAQ.

This clone has more than one count but fewer than ten. This chain links TRBV19 with TRBJ1-4; perhaps TRBD1 as D (5 bases). Per the germline V gene, CDR1 is LNHDA and CDR2 is SQIVND (reference sequence). CDR3 length: 14 residues. V was cut by 5 bases and J by 8 bases, with 15 bases left in between. The CDR3 here is CASSPTTVGEKLFF. The CDR3 DNA reads as TGTGCCAGTAGTCCAACGACAGTGGGAGAAAAACTGTTTTTT. The whole variable domain, remainder taken from reference TRBV19 and TRBJ1-4, is DGGITQSPKYLFRKEGQNVTLSCEQNLNHDAMYWYRQDPGQGLRLIYYSQIVNDFQKGDIAEGYSVSREKKESFPLTVTSAQKNPTAFYLCASSPTTVGEKLFFGSGTQLSVL.

In the case of this clone: Germline is not matched at one junction end, which may reflect a read error. The rearrangement uses TRBV6-4 and TRBJ1-4; D unclear. The germline V gene encodes CDR1 MRHNA and CDR2 SNTAGT. The CDR3 extends over 18 amino acids. The CDR3 DNA is TGTGCCATCAGTGTGTCGGAGGACGGGAGGATTGGCAATGAAAAACTGTTTTTT. This gives the protein CAISVSEDGRIGNEKLFF.